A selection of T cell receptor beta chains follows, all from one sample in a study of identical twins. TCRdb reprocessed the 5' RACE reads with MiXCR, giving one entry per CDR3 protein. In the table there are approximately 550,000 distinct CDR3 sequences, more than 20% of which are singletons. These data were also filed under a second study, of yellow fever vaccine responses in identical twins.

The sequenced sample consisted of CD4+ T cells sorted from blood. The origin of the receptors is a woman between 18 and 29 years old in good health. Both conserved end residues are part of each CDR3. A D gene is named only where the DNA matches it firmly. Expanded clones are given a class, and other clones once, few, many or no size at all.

TGTGCCAGCCATAAGGCCACCGGGGAGCTGTTTTTT	CASHKATGELFF	NA	NA	TRBV25-1	TRBJ2-2
TGCGCCAGCAGTGAGGGGTTGGGGCCTCAAGAGACCCAGTACTTC	CASSEGLGPQETQYF	NA	NA	TRBV10-2	TRBJ2-5
TGTGCCAGCAGTTACTACGACAGCCGTAATCAGCCCCAGCATTTT	CASSYYDSRNQPQHF	few	NA	TRBV5-6	TRBJ1-5
TGTGCCAGCAGCCGTACCGCCGGGACTAGCGGGAAGAGGGGCAATGAGCAGTTCTTC	CASSRTAGTSGKRGNEQFF	NA	TRBD2	TRBV7-6	TRBJ2-1
TGTGCCAGCTCACCAAGGGCGGGGGACCCCACCTACAATGAGCAGTTCTTC	CASSPRAGDPTYNEQFF	NA	TRBD2	TRBV18	TRBJ2-1
TGTGCCAGCAGCTTAACGGCTGGCGGGCCTTCTCTAAACAATGAGCAGTTCTTC	CASSLTAGGPSLNNEQFF	NA	NA	TRBV11-1	TRBJ2-1
TGTGCCAGCAGCTCCGGTGGGCACAATGAGCAGTTCTTC	CASSSGGHNEQFF	few	NA	TRBV7-9	TRBJ2-1
TGTGCCAGCAGTGATTCAGCGGGAGGGTTAGAGACCCAGTACTTC	CASSDSAGGLETQYF	few	TRBD2	TRBV6-1	TRBJ2-5
TGCGCCAGCAGCCAAGATCGACTAGCGGGGAGCTACGAGCAGTACTTC	CASSQDRLAGSYEQYF	few	TRBD2	TRBV4-1	TRBJ2-7
TGTGCCATCAGGAACACTAAACAAGGACTAGCGCGGGTCGGGGAGCTGTTTTTT	CAIRNTKQGLARVGELFF	few	TRBD2	TRBV10-3	TRBJ2-2
TGTGCCAGCAGCCGGGGAGCGGGGAAAATCTACGAGCAGTACTTC	CASSRGAGKIYEQYF	NA	TRBD2	TRBV3-1	TRBJ2-7
TGTGCCAGCAGCTTTATGGACAGTTTCTCGGATACGCAGTATTTT	CASSFMDSFSDTQYF	few	NA	TRBV5-6	TRBJ2-3
TGCAGTGCTAGAGGACCACACGCGACCCTCGTACGGGGGGCCTACGAGCAGTACTTC	CSARGPHATLVRGAYEQYF	NA	TRBD2	TRBV20-1	TRBJ2-7
TGTGCCACCAGTGACCCGAAAACTAGCGGGGACTTAAGCGCAGATACGCAGTATTTT	CATSDPKTSGDLSADTQYF	NA	TRBD2	TRBV24-1	TRBJ2-3
TGTGCCAGCAGCCAAGATACAGCGGGGGGTCGCACCGGGGAGCTGTTTTTT	CASSQDTAGGRTGELFF	NA	TRBD2	TRBV3-1	TRBJ2-2
TGTGCCAGCAGCCAACAGGGGGGAGGCTACACCTTC	CASSQQGGGYTF	NA	TRBD1	TRBV7-9	TRBJ1-2
TGTGCCAGCAGTCACCGGGACAGGGACTACAATGAGCAGTTCTTC	CASSHRDRDYNEQFF	NA	TRBD1	TRBV12-3/TRBV12-4	TRBJ2-1
TGCGCCAGCAGTGAACAGTTCTCTGGGGCCAACGTCCTGACTTTC	CASSEQFSGANVLTF	NA	NA	TRBV10-2	TRBJ2-6
TGTGCCATCAGTGAGTCGACAGGGTTTGGCTCTGGGGCCAACGTCCTGACTTTC	CAISESTGFGSGANVLTF	NA	TRBD1	TRBV10-3	TRBJ2-6
TGCGCCAGCAGCTTGTCAGCGGGGGGTCGCACAGATACGCAGTATTTT	CASSLSAGGRTDTQYF	NA	TRBD2	TRBV5-1	TRBJ2-3
TGCAGTGCTAGCTTACAGGGGTCTACCACTGGGGCCAACGTCCTGACTTTC	CSASLQGSTTGANVLTF	few	TRBD1	TRBV20-1	TRBJ2-6
TGTGCCAGCAGCTTAGATAGCGGGAGGGCTTACAATGAGCAGTTCTTC	CASSLDSGRAYNEQFF	NA	TRBD2	TRBV7-2	TRBJ2-1
TGTGCCACCAGCAGAGAGGAGGGGGAGACCCAGTACTTC	CATSREEGETQYF	few	NA	TRBV15	TRBJ2-5
TGTGCCAGCAGTTGGGGGGGAGGGGCCTACGAGCAGTACTTC	CASSWGGGAYEQYF	NA	TRBD2	TRBV12-3/TRBV12-4	TRBJ2-7
TGCGCCAGCAGCTTGGTGCCCCGGGCGGGGGACCCAGATACGCAGTATTTT	CASSLVPRAGDPDTQYF	few	TRBD2	TRBV5-1	TRBJ2-3
TGCGCCAGCAGCCAGGGACTAGCGGGAACCGGGGAGCTGTTTTTT	CASSQGLAGTGELFF	many	TRBD2	TRBV5-1	TRBJ2-2
TGTGCCAGCGGGCAAGAGACCCAGTACTTC	CASGQETQYF	many	NA	TRBV11-1	TRBJ2-5
TGTGCCAGCAGCCAAGGGTATAACACCGGGGAGCTGTTTTTT	CASSQGYNTGELFF	few	NA	TRBV3-1	TRBJ2-2
TGTGCCAGCACCTGGGACGGGAAAGAGACCCAGTACTTC	CASTWDGKETQYF	few	NA	TRBV7-9	TRBJ2-5
TGTGCCAGCGAAGGCGTCAGCACAGATACGCAGTATTTT	CASEGVSTDTQYF	NA	NA	TRBV7-9	TRBJ2-3
TGTGCCAGCACCCAGAGGGGGGGGCAGGGCGGGGAGCTGTTTTTT	CASTQRGGQGGELFF	NA	NA	TRBV2	TRBJ2-2
TGTGCCAGCAGTCCCGGGGGCGGAAACATTCAGTACTTC	CASSPGGGNIQYF	few	NA	TRBV6-6	TRBJ2-4
TGTGCCAGCAGTTTAGACCCCCCTACCGGGGAGCTGTTTTTT	CASSLDPPTGELFF	NA	NA	TRBV12-3/TRBV12-4	TRBJ2-2
TGTGCCAGCAGGGGGAGACTAGCGGGGGGCCCCGATACGCAGTATTTT	CASRGRLAGGPDTQYF	NA	TRBD2	TRBV9	TRBJ2-3
TGTGCCAGCAGCTTATACGGGGTTAGCGGGCCGCCCTCCTACAATGAGCAGTTCTTC	CASSLYGVSGPPSYNEQFF	NA	TRBD2	TRBV11-3	TRBJ2-1
TGTGCCAGCAAAAGGGACAGGGACAGGAACACCATATATTTT	CASKRDRDRNTIYF	few	TRBD1	TRBV6-1	TRBJ1-3
TGTGCCACCAGCCCCCAGGGGAGGAACATTCAGTACTTC	CATSPQGRNIQYF	NA	NA	TRBV24-1	TRBJ2-4
TGCGCCAGCAGCTTGGGAGCAGGGGCAGGAACAGATACGCAGTATTTT	CASSLGAGAGTDTQYF	NA	NA	TRBV5-1	TRBJ2-3
TGCGCCAGCAGCCCGGGAGAATTTGCCAAAAACATTCAGTACTTC	CASSPGEFAKNIQYF	few	NA	TRBV5-1	TRBJ2-4
TGCAGTGCCAGGGGGACAGCGTTCGTAGGCTACACCTTC	CSARGTAFVGYTF	NA	TRBD1	TRBV20-1	TRBJ1-2
TGTGCCAGCAGTTCGGACCCACGGCGGTGGTCGAACACCGGGGAGCTGTTTTTT	CASSSDPRRWSNTGELFF	few	NA	TRBV27	TRBJ2-2
TGCGCCAGCAGCTCGATGACAGGGACAACAACCGGGGAGCTGTTTTTT	CASSSMTGTTTGELFF	few	TRBD1	TRBV5-1	TRBJ2-2
TGTGCCAGCAGCGCACAGGGGCTGTACAATGAGCAGTTCTTC	CASSAQGLYNEQFF	once	TRBD1	TRBV7-9	TRBJ2-1
TGTGCCAGCAGTCAAATGACAGGGAGGGCCTACGAGCAGTACTTC	CASSQMTGRAYEQYF	few	NA	TRBV28	TRBJ2-7
TGTGCCATCGGGACGGCTTCCAATGAGCAGTTCTTC	CAIGTASNEQFF	few	NA	TRBV10-3	TRBJ2-1
TGCGCCAGCAGCTTAGGGACTAGCGGGAGTGGAGATACGCAGTATTTT	CASSLGTSGSGDTQYF	NA	TRBD2	TRBV5-1	TRBJ2-3
TGCAGTGCTAGAGACGGTCAGGACCTAGTCACCTACAATGAGCAGTTCTTC	CSARDGQDLVTYNEQFF	NA	NA	TRBV20-1	TRBJ2-1
TGTGCCAGCAGCTTAGCTCCCCTGGGGCAAGGGAACACTGAAGCTTTCTTT	CASSLAPLGQGNTEAFF	NA	NA	TRBV7-9	TRBJ1-1
TGTGCCATTGGGGATCTGGCGGCCGAGCAGTACTTC	CAIGDLAAEQYF	NA	NA	TRBV2	TRBJ2-7
TGTGCCAGCAGCCCTACCGGGACAGGGACTTTTGCGAGGAGCACTGAAGCTTTCTTT	CASSPTGTGTFARSTEAFF	few	TRBD1	TRBV11-2	TRBJ1-1
TGTGCCAGTAGTATAGTGAACGGGGCCAACGTCCTGACTTTC	CASSIVNGANVLTF	NA	NA	TRBV19	TRBJ2-6
TGTGCCAGCAGCCGAGCGGGGCGGGACAACACAGATACGCAGTATTTT	CASSRAGRDNTDTQYF	few	NA	TRBV7-9	TRBJ2-3
TGCAGCGTTGGTCGGGAGGGCGTTAATGAGCAGTTCTTC	CSVGREGVNEQFF	NA	TRBD2	TRBV29-1	TRBJ2-1
TGTGCCAGCAGGAGGGACACTGAAGCTTTCTTT	CASRRDTEAFF	few	NA	TRBV6-6	TRBJ1-1
TGTGCCAGCAGGGCCGAAGGGGGCACTGAAGCTTTCTTT	CASRAEGGTEAFF	NA	NA	TRBV6-2/TRBV6-3	TRBJ1-1
TGTGCCATCAGTGAGTCGGGCCTTTCCTACAATGAGCAGTTCTTC	CAISESGLSYNEQFF	many	NA	TRBV10-3	TRBJ2-1
TGTGCCAGCAGCCAACAGGGGGACTACGAGCAGTACTTC	CASSQQGDYEQYF	NA	TRBD1	TRBV4-2	TRBJ2-7
TGTGCCAGCAGTTTAGCAGCGGGAGGGTACGGCACAGATACGCAGTATTTT	CASSLAAGGYGTDTQYF	NA	TRBD2	TRBV12-3/TRBV12-4	TRBJ2-3
TGCGCCAGCAGCTCAGGGACAGGGGGAAAGACTGAAGCTTTCTTT	CASSSGTGGKTEAFF	NA	TRBD1	TRBV5-1	TRBJ1-1